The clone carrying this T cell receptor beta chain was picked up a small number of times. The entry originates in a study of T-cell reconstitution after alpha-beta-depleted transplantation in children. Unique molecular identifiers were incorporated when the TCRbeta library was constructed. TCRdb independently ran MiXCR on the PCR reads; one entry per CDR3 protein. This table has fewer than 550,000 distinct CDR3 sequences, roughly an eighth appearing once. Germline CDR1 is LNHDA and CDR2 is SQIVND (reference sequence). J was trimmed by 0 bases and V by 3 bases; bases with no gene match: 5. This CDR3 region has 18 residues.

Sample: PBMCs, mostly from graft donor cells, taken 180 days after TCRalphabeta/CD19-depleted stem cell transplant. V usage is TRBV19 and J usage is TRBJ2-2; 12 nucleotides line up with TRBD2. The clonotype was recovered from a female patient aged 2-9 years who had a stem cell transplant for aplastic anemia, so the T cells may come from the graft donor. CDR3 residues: CASSMTRTSGTNTGELFF. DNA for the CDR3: TGTGCCAGTAGTATGACTCGGACTAGCGGGACGAACACCGGGGAGCTGTTTTTT. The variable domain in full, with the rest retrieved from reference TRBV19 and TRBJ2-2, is DGGITQSPKYLFRKEGQNVTLSCEQNLNHDAMYWYRQDPGQGLRLIYYSQIVNDFQKGDIAEGYSVSREKKESFPLTVTSAQKNPTAFYLCASSMTRTSGTNTGELFFGEGSRLTVL.